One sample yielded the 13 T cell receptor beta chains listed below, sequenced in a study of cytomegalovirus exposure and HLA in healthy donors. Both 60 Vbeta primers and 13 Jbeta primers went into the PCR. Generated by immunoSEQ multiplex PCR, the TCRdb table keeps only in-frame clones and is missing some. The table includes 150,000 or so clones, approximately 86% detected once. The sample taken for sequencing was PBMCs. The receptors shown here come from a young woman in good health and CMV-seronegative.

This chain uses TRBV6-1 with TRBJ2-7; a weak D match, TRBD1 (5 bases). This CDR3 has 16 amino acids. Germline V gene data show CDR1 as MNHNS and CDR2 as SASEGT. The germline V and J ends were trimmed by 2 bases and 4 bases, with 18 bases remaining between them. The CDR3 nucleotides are TGTGCCAGCAGTGAAAACCCTTCTCTTAGACAGTACGAGCAGTACTTC. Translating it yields CASSENPSLRQYEQYF.

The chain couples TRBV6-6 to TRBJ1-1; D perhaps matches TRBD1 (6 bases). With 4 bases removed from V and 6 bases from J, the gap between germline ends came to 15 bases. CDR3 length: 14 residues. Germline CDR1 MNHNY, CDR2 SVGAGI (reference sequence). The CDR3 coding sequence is TGTGCCAGCAGTTCCTGGGGGGGCAAAGCTGAAGCTTTCTTT. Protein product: CASSSWGGKAEAFF.

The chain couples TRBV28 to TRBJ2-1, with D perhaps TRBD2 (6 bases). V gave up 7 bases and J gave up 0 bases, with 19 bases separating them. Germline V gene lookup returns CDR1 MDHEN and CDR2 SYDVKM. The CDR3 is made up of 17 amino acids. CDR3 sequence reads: CASTPGGELSSYNEQFF. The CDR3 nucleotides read TGTGCCAGCACCCCTGGAGGGGAGTTGAGCTCCTACAATGAGCAGTTCTTC.

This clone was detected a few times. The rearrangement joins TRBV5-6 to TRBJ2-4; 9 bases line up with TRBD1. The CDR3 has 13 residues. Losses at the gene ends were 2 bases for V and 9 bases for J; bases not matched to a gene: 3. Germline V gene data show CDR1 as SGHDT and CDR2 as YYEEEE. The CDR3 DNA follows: TGTGCCAGCAGCTTCGGGACAGGGAGCATTCAGTACTTC. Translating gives CASSFGTGSIQYF.

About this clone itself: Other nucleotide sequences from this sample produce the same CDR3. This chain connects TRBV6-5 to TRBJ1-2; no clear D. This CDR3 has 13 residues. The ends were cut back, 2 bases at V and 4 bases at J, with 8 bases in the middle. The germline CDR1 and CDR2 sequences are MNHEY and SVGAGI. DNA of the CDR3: TGTGCCAGCAGTTACGATCGAGGCTATGGCTACACCTTC. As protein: CASSYDRGYGYTF.

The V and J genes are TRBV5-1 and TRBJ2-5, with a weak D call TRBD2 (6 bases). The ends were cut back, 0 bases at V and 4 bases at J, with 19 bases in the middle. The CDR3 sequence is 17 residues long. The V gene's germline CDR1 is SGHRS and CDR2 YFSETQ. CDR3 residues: CASSLGTETRLLETQYF. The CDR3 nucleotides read TGCGCCAGCAGCTTGGGGACCGAGACTAGACTTTTAGAGACCCAGTACTTC.

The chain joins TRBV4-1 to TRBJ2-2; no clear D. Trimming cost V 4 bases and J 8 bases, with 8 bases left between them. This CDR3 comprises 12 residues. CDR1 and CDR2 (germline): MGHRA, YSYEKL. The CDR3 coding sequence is TGCGCCAGCAGCCGTGCGCGAGGGGAGCTGTTTTTT. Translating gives CASSRARGELFF.

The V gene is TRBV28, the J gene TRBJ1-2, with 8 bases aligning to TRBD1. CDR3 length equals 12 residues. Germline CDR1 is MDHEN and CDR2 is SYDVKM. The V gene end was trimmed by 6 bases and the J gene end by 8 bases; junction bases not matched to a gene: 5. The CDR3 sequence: CASRAGGSGYTF. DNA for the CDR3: TGTGCCAGCAGGGCAGGGGGCTCGGGCTACACCTTC.

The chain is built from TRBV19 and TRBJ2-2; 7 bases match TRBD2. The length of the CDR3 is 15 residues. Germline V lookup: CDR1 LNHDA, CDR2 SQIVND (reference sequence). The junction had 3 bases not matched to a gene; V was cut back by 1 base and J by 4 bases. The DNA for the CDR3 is TGTGCCAGTAGTATAGGGGGCGGGGGCACCGGGGAGCTGTTTTTT. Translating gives CASSIGGGGTGELFF.

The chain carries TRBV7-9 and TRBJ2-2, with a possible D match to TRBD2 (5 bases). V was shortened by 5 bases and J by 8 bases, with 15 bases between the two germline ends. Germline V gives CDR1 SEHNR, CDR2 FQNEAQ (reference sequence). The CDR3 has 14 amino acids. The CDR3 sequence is CASSPRGPGGELFF. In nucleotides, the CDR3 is TGTGCCAGCAGCCCCCGAGGGCCGGGAGGGGAGCTGTTTTTT.

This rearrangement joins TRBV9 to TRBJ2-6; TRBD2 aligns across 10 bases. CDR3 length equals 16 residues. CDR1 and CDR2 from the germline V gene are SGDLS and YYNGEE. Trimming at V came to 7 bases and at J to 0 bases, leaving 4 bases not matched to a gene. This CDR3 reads CASGTSDNSGANVLTF. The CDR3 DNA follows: TGTGCCAGCGGGACTAGCGATAACTCTGGGGCCAACGTCCTGACTTTC.

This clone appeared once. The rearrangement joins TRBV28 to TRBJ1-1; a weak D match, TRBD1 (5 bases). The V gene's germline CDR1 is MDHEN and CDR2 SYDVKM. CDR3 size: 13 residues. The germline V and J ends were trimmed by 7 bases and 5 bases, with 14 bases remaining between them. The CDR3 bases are TGTGCCAGCACCGACAGATTTAAGACTGAAGCTTTCTTT. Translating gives CASTDRFKTEAFF.

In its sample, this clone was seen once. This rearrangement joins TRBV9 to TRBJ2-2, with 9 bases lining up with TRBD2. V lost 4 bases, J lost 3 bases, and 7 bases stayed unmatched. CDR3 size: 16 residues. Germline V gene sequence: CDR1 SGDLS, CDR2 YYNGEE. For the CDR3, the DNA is TGTGCCAGCAGCTCCGGACTAGCGCTCCACACCGGGGAGCTGTTTTTT. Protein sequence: CASSSGLALHTGELFF.